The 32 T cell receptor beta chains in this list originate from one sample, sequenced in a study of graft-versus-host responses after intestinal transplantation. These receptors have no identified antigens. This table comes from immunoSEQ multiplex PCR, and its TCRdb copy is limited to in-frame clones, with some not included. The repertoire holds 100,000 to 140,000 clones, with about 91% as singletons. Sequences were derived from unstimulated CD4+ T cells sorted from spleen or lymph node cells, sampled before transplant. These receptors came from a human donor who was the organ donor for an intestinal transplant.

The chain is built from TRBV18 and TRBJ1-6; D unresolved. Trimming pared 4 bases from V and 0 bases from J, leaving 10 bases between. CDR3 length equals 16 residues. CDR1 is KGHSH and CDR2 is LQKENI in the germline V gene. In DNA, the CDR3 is TGTGCCAGCTCACGATTGGGGAGCTCCTATAATTCACCCCTCCACTTT. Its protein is CASSRLGSSYNSPLHF.

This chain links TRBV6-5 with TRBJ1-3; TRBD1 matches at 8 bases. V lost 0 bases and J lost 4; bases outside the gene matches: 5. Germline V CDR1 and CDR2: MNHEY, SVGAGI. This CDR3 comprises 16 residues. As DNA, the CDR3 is TGTGCCAGCAGTTACTCGGACAGGGCACCAGGAAACACCATATATTTT. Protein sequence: CASSYSDRAPGNTIYF.

As DNA, the CDR3 is TGCGCCAGCACTTTGGGACCCACTAATGAAAAACTGTTTTTT. Encoded protein: CASTLGPTNEKLFF. The V gene is TRBV5-1, the J gene TRBJ1-4, with D perhaps matching TRBD1 (5 bases). CDR1 SGHRS and CDR2 YFSETQ come from the germline V gene. CDR3 length equals 14 residues. With 6 bases removed from V and 2 bases from J, the gap between germline ends came to 11 bases.

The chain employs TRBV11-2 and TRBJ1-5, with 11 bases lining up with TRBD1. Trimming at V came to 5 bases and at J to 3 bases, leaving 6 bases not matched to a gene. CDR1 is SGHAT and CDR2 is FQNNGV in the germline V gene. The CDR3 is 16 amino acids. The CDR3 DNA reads TGTGCCAGCAGCAGAGGACAGGGGGCCCCCAATCAGCCCCAGCATTTT. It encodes CASSRGQGAPNQPQHF.

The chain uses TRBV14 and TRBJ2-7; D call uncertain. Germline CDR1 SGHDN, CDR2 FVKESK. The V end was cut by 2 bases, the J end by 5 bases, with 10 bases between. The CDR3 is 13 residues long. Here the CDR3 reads CASSQRRPDEQYF. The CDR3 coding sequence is TGTGCCAGCAGCCAACGCCGTCCTGACGAGCAGTACTTC.

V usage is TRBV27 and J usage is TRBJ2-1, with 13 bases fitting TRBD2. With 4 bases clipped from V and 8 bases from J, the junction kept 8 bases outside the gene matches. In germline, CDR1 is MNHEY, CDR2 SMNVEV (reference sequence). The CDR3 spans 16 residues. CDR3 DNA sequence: TGTGCCAGCAGTTCAGAACTAGCGGGGGGGCGTGATGAGCAGTTCTTC. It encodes CASSSELAGGRDEQFF.

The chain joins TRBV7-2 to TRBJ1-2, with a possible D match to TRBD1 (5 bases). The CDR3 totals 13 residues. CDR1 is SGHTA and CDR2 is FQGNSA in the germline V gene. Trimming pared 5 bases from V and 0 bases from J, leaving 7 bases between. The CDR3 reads CASSGTANYGYTF. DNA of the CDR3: TGTGCCAGCAGCGGGACGGCTAACTATGGCTACACCTTC. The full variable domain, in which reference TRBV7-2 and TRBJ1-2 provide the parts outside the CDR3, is GAGVSQSPSNKVTEKGKDVELRCDPISGHTALYWYRQSLGQGLEFLIYFQGNSAPDKSGLPSDRFSAERTGGSVSTLTIQRTQQEDSAVYLCASSGTANYGYTFGSGTRLTVV.

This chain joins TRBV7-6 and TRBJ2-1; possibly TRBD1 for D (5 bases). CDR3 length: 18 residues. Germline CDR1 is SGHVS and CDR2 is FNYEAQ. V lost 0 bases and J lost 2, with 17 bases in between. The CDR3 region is CASSLANPGFSTYNEQFF. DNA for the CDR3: TGTGCCAGCAGCTTAGCCAACCCAGGGTTCTCTACCTACAATGAGCAGTTCTTC.

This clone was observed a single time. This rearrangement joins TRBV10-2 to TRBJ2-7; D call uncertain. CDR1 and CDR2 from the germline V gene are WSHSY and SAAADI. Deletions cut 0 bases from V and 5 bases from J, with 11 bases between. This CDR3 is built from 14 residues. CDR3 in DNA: TGCGCCAGCAGTGAGTCGGTGGCGTTCAACGAGCAGTACTTC. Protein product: CASSESVAFNEQYF.

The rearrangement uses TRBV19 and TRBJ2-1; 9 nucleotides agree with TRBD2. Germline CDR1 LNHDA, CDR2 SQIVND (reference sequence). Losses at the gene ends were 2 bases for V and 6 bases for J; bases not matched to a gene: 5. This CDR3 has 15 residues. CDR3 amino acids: CASSILAGRGNEQFF. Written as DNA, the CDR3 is TGTGCCAGTAGTATACTAGCGGGACGAGGCAATGAGCAGTTCTTC.

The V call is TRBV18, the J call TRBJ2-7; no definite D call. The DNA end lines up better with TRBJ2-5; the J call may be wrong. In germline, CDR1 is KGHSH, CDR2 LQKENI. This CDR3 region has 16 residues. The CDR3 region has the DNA TGTGCCAGCTCACCACCCTCCCCGGTCCCACAAGAGACCCAGTACTTC. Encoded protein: CASSPPSPVPQETQYF.

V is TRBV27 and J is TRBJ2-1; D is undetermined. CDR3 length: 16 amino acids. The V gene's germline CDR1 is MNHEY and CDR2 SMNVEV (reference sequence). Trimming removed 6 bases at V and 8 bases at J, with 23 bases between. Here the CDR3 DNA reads TGTGCCAGCAGGCCCCAACCCGCGCAAAGGGCGGATGAGCAGTTCTTC. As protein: CASRPQPAQRADEQFF.

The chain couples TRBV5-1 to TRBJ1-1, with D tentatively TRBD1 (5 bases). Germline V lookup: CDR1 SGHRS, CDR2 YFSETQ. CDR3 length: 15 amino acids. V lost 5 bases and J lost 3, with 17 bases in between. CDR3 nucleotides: TGCGCCAGCAGTACCGACCGGGACTCCTACACTGAAGCTTTCTTT. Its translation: CASSTDRDSYTEAFF.

CDR3: CASTGQGVRTDTQYF. In DNA form, the CDR3 reads TGTGCCAGTACCGGACAGGGGGTACGCACAGATACGCAGTATTTT. The rearrangement uses TRBV19 and TRBJ2-3, with 10 bases identical to TRBD1. The V and J ends lost 7 bases and 1 base, in that order; junction bases with no gene match: 5. There are 15 residues in the CDR3. CDR1 is LNHDA and CDR2 is SQIVND in the germline V gene (reference sequence).

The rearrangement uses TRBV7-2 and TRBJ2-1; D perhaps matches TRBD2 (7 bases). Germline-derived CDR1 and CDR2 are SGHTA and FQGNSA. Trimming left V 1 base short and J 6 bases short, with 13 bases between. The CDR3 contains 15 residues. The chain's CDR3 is CASSLVRGASNEQFF. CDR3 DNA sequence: TGTGCCAGCAGCTTAGTTCGGGGGGCCTCCAATGAGCAGTTCTTC.

CDR3 sequence: CASRRTSGWSTDTQYF. CDR3 in DNA: TGTGCCAGCAGGAGGACTAGCGGGTGGAGTACAGATACGCAGTATTTT. The V gene is TRBV2, the J gene TRBJ2-3; the match to TRBD2 covers 11 bases. CDR3 size: 16 residues. The V segment lost 6 bases and the J segment 3 bases; nucleotides outside the gene matches: 8. CDR1 and CDR2 (germline): SNHLY, FYNNEI.

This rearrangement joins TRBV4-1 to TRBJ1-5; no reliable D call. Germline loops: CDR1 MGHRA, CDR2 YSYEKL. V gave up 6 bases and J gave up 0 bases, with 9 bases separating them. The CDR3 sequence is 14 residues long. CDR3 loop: CASRETYSNQPQHF. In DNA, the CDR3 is TGCGCCAGCAGGGAGACGTATAGCAATCAGCCCCAGCATTTT.

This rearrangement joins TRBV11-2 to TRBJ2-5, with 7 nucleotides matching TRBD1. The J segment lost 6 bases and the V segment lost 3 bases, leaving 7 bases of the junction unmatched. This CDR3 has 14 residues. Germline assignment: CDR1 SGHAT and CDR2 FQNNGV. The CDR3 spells CASSLDRQKQTQYF. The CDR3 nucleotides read TGTGCCAGCAGCTTGGACAGGCAAAAACAGACCCAGTACTTC.

The CDR3 region is CASSSWTGRAEKLFF. In nucleotides, the CDR3 is TGTGCCAGCAGTTCCTGGACAGGGAGGGCTGAAAAACTGTTTTTT. V gene TRBV6-5 combines with J gene TRBJ1-4; TRBD1 agrees at 8 bases. V was clipped by 4 bases and J by 7 bases; unmatched bases: 8. The CDR3 has 15 amino acids. From germline, CDR1 is MNHEY and CDR2 SVGAGI.

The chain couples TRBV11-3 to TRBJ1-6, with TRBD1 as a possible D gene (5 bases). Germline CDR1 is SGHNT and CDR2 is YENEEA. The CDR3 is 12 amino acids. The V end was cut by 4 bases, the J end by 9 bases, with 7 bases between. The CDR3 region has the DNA TGTGCCAGCAGCTCCAGGGCTTCACCCCTCCACTTT. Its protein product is CASSSRASPLHF.

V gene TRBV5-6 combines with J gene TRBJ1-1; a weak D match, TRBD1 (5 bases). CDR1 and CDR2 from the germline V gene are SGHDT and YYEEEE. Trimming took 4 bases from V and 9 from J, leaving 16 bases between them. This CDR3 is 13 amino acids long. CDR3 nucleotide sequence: TGTGCCAGCAGCCCGGGTGTGGGACTTCAAGCTTTCTTT. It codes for CASSPGVGLQAFF.

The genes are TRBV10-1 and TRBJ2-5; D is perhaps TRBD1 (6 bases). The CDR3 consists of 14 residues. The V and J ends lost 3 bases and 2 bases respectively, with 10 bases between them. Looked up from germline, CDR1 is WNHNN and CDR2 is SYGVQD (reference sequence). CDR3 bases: TGCGCCAGCAGTGAAACAGGGTTTCAAGAGACCCAGTACTTC. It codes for CASSETGFQETQYF.

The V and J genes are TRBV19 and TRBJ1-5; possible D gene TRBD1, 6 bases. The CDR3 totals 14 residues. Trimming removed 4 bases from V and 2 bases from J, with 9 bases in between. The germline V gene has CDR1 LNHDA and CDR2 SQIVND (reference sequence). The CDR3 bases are TGTGCCAGTAGTACAGGGGCTGGCAATCAGCCCCAGCATTTT. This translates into CASSTGAGNQPQHF. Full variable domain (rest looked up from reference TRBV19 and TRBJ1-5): DGGITQSPKYLFRKEGQNVTLSCEQNLNHDAMYWYRQDPGQGLRLIYYSQIVNDFQKGDIAEGYSVSREKKESFPLTVTSAQKNPTAFYLCASSTGAGNQPQHFGDGTRLSIL.

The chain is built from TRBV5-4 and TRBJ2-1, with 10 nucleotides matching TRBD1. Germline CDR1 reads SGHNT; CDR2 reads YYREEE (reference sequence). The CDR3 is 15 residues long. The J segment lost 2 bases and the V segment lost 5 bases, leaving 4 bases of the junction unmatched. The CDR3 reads CASSLGTGAYNEQFF. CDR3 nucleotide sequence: TGTGCCAGCAGTTTAGGGACAGGGGCCTACAATGAGCAGTTCTTC.

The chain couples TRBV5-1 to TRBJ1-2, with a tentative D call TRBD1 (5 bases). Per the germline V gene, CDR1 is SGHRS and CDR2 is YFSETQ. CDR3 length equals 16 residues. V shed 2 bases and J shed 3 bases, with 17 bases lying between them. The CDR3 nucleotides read TGCGCCAGCAGCTTCGTGGAGGACCAGGGCCACTATGGCTACACCTTC. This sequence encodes CASSFVEDQGHYGYTF.

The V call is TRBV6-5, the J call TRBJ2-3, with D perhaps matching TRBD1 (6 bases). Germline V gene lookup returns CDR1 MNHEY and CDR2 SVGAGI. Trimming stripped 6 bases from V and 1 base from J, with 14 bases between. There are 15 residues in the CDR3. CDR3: CASRDQGLGTDTQYF. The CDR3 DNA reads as TGTGCCAGCAGGGATCAGGGGCTAGGCACAGATACGCAGTATTTT.

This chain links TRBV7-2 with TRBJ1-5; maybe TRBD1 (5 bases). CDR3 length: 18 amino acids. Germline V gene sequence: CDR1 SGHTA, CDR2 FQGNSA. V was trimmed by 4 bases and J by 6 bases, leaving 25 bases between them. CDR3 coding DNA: TGTGCCAGCAGCTCGGGGTTCGGAAGGGGCCTAGGTGTTCAGCCCCAGCATTTT. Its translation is CASSSGFGRGLGVQPQHF.

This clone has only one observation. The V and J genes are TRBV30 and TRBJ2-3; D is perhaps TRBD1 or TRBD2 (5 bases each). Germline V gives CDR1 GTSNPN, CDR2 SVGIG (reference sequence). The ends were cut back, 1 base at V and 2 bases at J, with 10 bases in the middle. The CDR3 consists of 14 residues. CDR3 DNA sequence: TGTGCCTGGAGTGAGGGGCTAGCCACAGATACGCAGTATTTT. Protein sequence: CAWSEGLATDTQYF.

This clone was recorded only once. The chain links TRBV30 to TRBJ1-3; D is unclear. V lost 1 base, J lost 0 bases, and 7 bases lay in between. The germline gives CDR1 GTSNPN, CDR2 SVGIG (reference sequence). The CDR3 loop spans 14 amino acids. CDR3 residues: CAWSASRSGNTIYF. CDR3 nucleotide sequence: TGTGCCTGGAGTGCCTCACGCTCTGGAAACACCATATATTTT.

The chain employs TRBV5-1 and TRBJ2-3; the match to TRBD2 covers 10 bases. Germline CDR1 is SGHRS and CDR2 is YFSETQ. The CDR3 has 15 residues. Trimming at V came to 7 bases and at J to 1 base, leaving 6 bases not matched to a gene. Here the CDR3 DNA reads TGCGCCAGCGGGCGCCTAGCGGGGGGCACAGATACGCAGTATTTT. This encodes CASGRLAGGTDTQYF.

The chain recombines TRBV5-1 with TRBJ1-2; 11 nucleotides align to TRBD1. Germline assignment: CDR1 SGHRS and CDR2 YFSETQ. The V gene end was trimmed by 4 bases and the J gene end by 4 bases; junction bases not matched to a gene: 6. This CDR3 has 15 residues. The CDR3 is CASSPGQGAVYGYTF. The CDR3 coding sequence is TGCGCCAGCAGCCCAGGACAGGGGGCCGTCTATGGCTACACCTTC.

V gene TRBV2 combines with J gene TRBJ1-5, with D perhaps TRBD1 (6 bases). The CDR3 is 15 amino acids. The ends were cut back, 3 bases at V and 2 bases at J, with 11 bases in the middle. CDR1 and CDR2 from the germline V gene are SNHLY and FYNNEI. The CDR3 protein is CASSEEGGRNQPQHF. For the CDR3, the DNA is TGTGCCAGCAGTGAGGAGGGGGGACGCAATCAGCCCCAGCATTTT.